This T cell receptor (beta chain) is drawn from a study of cytomegalovirus exposure and HLA in healthy donors. Study-wide results and limits: Association of a missense DCLRE1C variant with TCR beta V- and J-gene trimming was reported in a later analysis. Among TCR beta chains of equal frequency, HLA-associated ones were more clonally expanded in a later analysis.

This CDR3 contains 14 residues. Trimming pared 3 bases from V and 6 bases from J, leaving 15 bases between. The germline CDR1 and CDR2 sequences are MGHRA and YSYEKL. This clone was detected a few times. Its target is not known. The PCR contained 60 Vbeta and 13 Jbeta primers. Using immunoSEQ multiplex PCR, the repertoire was profiled, and TCRdb retains in-frame clones only, with some absent. The data show approximately 120,000 clones, about 11% seen once. The sequence came from a woman between 18 and 29 years old in good health and CMV-seropositive. This chain connects TRBV4-1 to TRBJ2-7; TRBD1 is a possible D gene (7 bases). Sequencing was done on a sample of PBMCs. The CDR3 is CASSHRGVESEQYF. CDR3 in DNA: TGCGCCAGCAGCCACAGGGGGGTGGAGAGCGAGCAGTACTTC.